This entry describes one T cell receptor (beta chain). Its matching antigen is unknown. The sample is drawn from a study of Ad26.COV2.S vaccination and SARS-CoV-2 variants. Study findings and constraints: Quantification of TCR breadth and depth may have yielded underestimates of total T cell responses.

The table came from immunoSEQ multiplex PCR; TCRdb's copy has only in-frame clones and leaves some out. In the table there are a few hundred thousand clones, about nine tenths of which are singletons. Treatment denoted: some 20 received Ad26.COV2.S at low or high dose, single or two shots; several received placebo; per-sample allocation not given. Repertoires come from day 63 after the first vaccine or placebo injection. The sequencing used peripheral blood, collected in a trial of Ad26.COV2.S vaccine versus placebo. The TCR comes from a person between 18 and 65 years old who received the Ad26.COV2.S COVID-19 vaccine or a placebo.

This CDR3 is CASSPGTGAPTEAFF. Here the CDR3 DNA reads TGTGCCAGCTCACCCGGTACAGGGGCCCCCACTGAAGCTTTCTTT. V usage is TRBV18 and J usage is TRBJ1-1, with 7 bases fitting TRBD1. This CDR3 comprises 15 residues. Germline CDR1 and CDR2: KGHSH and LQKENI. V was clipped by 3 bases and J by 4 bases; unmatched bases: 8.